A selection of T cell receptor beta chains follows, all from one sample in a study of blood T cell repertoires in COVID-19. TCRdb's table, derived via immunoSEQ multiplex PCR, lists solely in-frame clones and lacks some. The sample has around 200,000 clones, around 90% seen once. Sequencing was done on a sample of PBMCs or T cells enriched from blood (not recorded which). These TCRs come from a man aged 18 to 29 with acute COVID-19. Both conserved end residues are part of each CDR3. A D gene is named only where the DNA matches it firmly. The listing skips clone size in some rows; elsewhere it reads once, few, many or a size class.

J gene | V gene | clone size | D gene | CDR3 DNA | CDR3 protein
TRBJ2-2 | TRBV19 | - | TRBD2 | TGTGCCAGTACCACAGCGGGAGTTATCAACACCGGGGAGCTGTTTTTT | CASTTAGVINTGELFF
TRBJ1-2 | TRBV19 | few | - | TGTGCCAGTAGTATACGGATGAAAGGGGCCTATGGCTACACCTTC | CASSIRMKGAYGYTF
TRBJ2-7 | TRBV10-3 | - | - | TGTGCCATCAGCCGGCCGGGGAACTACGAGCAGTACTTC | CAISRPGNYEQYF
TRBJ1-6 | TRBV28 | few | TRBD1 | TGTGCCAGCAGCCAGGGGGGAAATAATTCACCCCTCCACTTT | CASSQGGNNSPLHF
TRBJ2-1 | TRBV9 | few | TRBD2 | TGTGCCAGCAGCCCCGGGACTAGCGGGGTTAGCAATGAGCAGTTCTTC | CASSPGTSGVSNEQFF
TRBJ2-2 | TRBV7-2 | few | TRBD2 | TGTGCCAGCAGCCCGGGACTAGCGGGAGCGTACACCGGGGAGCTGTTTTTT | CASSPGLAGAYTGELFF
TRBJ1-6 | TRBV30 | - | - | TGTGCCTGGAGTTTTCGAGATTCACCCCTCCACTTT | CAWSFRDSPLHF
TRBJ2-1 | TRBV25-1 | - | TRBD2 | TGTGCCAGCAGTGATGAAGATAGCGGGAGCTCCTACAATGAGCAGTTCTTC | CASSDEDSGSSYNEQFF
TRBJ2-1 | TRBV11-3 | - | TRBD2 | TGTGCCAGCAGCCCGGGACTAGAACCGGAGCAGTTCTTC | CASSPGLEPEQFF
TRBJ2-7 | TRBV5-4 | - | - | TGTGCCAGCAGCTCGTACCAACTTGATAGCTCCTACGAGCAGTACTTC | CASSSYQLDSSYEQYF
TRBJ2-7 | TRBV11-1 | - | - | TGTGCCAGCAGCCCCCTAGGGGCCGGTTCCTACGAGCAGTACTTC | CASSPLGAGSYEQYF
TRBJ2-7 | TRBV20-1 | - | TRBD2 | TGCAGTGCTAGTGAGCTAGCGGGAGGCGAGCAGTACTTC | CSASELAGGEQYF
TRBJ1-1 | TRBV7-9 | - | - | TGTGCCAGCAGCTTACAACAGGGTAACACTGAAGCTTTCTTT | CASSLQQGNTEAFF
TRBJ1-3 | TRBV20-1 | - | - | TGCAGTGCTACAACTGGAAACACCATATATTTT | CSATTGNTIYF
TRBJ1-4 | TRBV7-6 | - | - | TGTGCCAGCAGTCGATCGGGGGTTGAGGGGGAAAAACTGTTTTTT | CASSRSGVEGEKLFF
TRBJ2-5 | TRBV29-1 | - | TRBD1 | TGCAGCGTCAGACAGGGGGCGGGTAGACAAGAGACCCAGTACTTC | CSVRQGAGRQETQYF
TRBJ2-3 | TRBV27 | - | TRBD2 | TGTGCCAGCAACCCGACTAGCGGGAGGGCCCGGATTACAGATACGCAGTATTTT | CASNPTSGRARITDTQYF
TRBJ2-1 | TRBV27 | - | - | TGTGCCAGCAGTCGGGACAACTCACTCTACAATGAGCAGTTCTTC | CASSRDNSLYNEQFF
TRBJ1-5 | TRBV7-9 | - | - | TGTGCCAGCAGCTTATCGGGGGGGGCTGGGCAGCCCCAGCATTTT | CASSLSGGAGQPQHF
TRBJ1-5 | TRBV28 | once | - | TGTGCCAGCAGTTTGTCGGGGGGTAGCAATCAGCCCCAGCATTTT | CASSLSGGSNQPQHF
TRBJ2-6 | TRBV5-4 | - | - | TGTGCCAGCAGCAACAGGGGGGGTGCCAACGTCCTGACTTTC | CASSNRGGANVLTF
TRBJ2-5 | TRBV28 | - | - | TGTGCCAGCAGTTTCGTAAGACCGGGGGAGACCCAGTACTTC | CASSFVRPGETQYF
TRBJ2-1 | TRBV28 | - | TRBD2 | TGTGCCAGCAGGGGGACTAGCGGGAGAGGTTCGATCTTC | CASRGTSGRGSIF
TRBJ2-7 | TRBV28 | - | TRBD1 | TGTGCCAGCAAACCCGTGACAGGGTGGGACTCCTACGAGCAGTACTTC | CASKPVTGWDSYEQYF
TRBJ1-5 | TRBV19 | - | - | TGTGCCAGTAGCTGGGGAGGAACAAATAGCAATCAGCCCCAGCATTTT | CASSWGGTNSNQPQHF
TRBJ2-3 | TRBV7-2 | - | TRBD2 | TGTGCCAGCAGCTTAGGGCTAGCGGGAGATACGCAGTATTTT | CASSLGLAGDTQYF
TRBJ2-7 | TRBV28 | - | TRBD2 | TGTGCCAGCGGGACTAGCGGCTACGAGCAGTACTTC | CASGTSGYEQYF
TRBJ1-5 | TRBV5-6 | once | - | TGTGCCAGCAGCTTGTCAAGGACAGTCGGTCAGCCCCAGCATTTT | CASSLSRTVGQPQHF
TRBJ2-7 | TRBV6-5 | - | - | TGTGCCAGCAATCCGGACTACGCGCGCTACGAGCAGTACTTC | CASNPDYARYEQYF